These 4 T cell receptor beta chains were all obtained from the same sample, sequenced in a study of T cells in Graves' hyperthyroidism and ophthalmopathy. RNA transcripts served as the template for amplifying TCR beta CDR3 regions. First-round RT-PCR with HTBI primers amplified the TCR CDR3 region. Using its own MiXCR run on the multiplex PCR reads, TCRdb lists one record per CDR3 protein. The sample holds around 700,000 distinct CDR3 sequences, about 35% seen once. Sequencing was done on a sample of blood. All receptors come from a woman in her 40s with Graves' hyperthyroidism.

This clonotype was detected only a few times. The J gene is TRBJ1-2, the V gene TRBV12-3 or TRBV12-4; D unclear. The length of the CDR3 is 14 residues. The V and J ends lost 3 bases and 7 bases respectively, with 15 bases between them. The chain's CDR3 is CASSFAQVPSGYTF. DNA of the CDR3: TGTGCCAGCAGTTTCGCCCAGGTACCTAGTGGCTACACCTTC.

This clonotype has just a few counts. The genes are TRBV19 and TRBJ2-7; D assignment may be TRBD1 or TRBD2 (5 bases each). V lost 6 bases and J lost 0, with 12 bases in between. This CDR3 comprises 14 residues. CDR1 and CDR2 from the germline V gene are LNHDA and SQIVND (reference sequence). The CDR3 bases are TGTGCCAGTAGCAAACCCGGGACCTCCTACGAGCAGTACTTC. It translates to CASSKPGTSYEQYF.

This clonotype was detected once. The CDR3: CASSRTQGASYEQYF. In nucleotides, the CDR3 is TGTGCCAGCAGTAGAACACAGGGGGCTTCTTACGAGCAGTACTTC. The chain combines TRBV11-2 with TRBJ2-7; 9 bases fit TRBD1. Looked up from germline, CDR1 is SGHAT and CDR2 is FQNNGV. This CDR3 contains 15 residues. V dropped 6 bases and J dropped 4; count of bases not matched to a gene: 10.

The DNA for the CDR3 is TGTGCCAGCAGCTTAGAATGGTCGGAGGCCCAGTACTTC. Amino acids: CASSLEWSEAQYF. The rearrangement uses TRBV11-3 and TRBJ2-5, with D perhaps matching TRBD2 (5 bases). V lost 0 bases and J lost 9, with 11 bases in between. This CDR3 is built from 13 residues. Germline CDR1 is SGHNT and CDR2 is YENEEA.